This T cell receptor (beta chain) was retrieved from a study of control samples from healthy donors and cancer patients (dated by TCRdb to the early 2020s). The CDR3 measures 15 amino acids from cysteine to phenylalanine. Only the CDR3 DNA is retained, 45 bases long and in frame from the first base. The germline V gene (reference sequence) supplies CDR1 LNHDA and CDR2 SQIVND. V is shortened by 3 bases, J by 2 bases, and the region joining them spans 12 bases. Library preparation was by the immunoSEQ multiplex PCR assay. Imported from immuneACCESS, the table was reduced by TCRdb to in-frame sequences with V and J called. These copies leave out some clones; in studies compared against another copy, an unresolved V gene accounts for under half, and the cause of the remainder is not known. The sample table lists tens of thousands of clones, 85% to 95% of them with a count of one. Over 1.3% of the sample comes from the top ten.

A word on this clone: There is no known antigen for this receptor. Base qualities are missing; no much larger clone stands one base away.

The sequenced sample was blood. This sequence originates from a woman in her thirties in good health. The V and J genes are TRBV19 and TRBJ2-3; a confident D gene designation cannot be given. The CDR3 here reads CASSINGHYTDTQYF. The bases are TGTGCCAGTAGTATCAACGGGCATTACACAGATACGCAGTATTTT.